This TCR beta chain was obtained from a study of CD8 T cells in Susac syndrome. RNA, at roughly 0.5 to 1 ug, was reverse transcribed with random hexamers. TCRdb re-analysed the immunoSEQ multiplex PCR reads in MiXCR, keeping a single row per CDR3 protein. This table holds over 100,000 distinct CDR3 sequences, roughly 92% found once. This CDR3 comprises 14 residues. Trimming cost V 8 bases and J 0 bases, with 12 bases left between them. Germline assignment: CDR1 SNHLY and CDR2 FYNNEI. The V gene is TRBV2, the J gene TRBJ2-3, with a weak D call TRBD2 (5 bases). The sequencing input was CD8+ T cells from PBMCs. The TCR comes from a human donor in good health. The CDR3 region is CASRRITSTDTQYF. CDR3 DNA sequence: TGTGCCAGCCGGAGGATCACTAGCACAGATACGCAGTATTTT.